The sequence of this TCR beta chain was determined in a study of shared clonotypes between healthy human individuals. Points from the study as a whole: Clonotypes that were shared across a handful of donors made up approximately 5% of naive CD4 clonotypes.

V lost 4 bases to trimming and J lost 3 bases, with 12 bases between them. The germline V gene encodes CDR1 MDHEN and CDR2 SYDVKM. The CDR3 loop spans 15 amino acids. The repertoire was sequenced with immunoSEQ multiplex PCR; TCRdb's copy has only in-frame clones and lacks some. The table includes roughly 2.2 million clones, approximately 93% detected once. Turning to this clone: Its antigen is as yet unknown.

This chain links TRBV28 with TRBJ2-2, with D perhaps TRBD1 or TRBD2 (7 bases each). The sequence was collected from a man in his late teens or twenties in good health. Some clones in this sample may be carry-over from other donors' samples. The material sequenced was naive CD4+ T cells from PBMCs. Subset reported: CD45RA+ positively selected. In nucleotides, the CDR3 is TGTGCCAGCAGTTCGACAGGGAGGGACACCGGGGAGCTGTTTTTT. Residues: CASSSTGRDTGELFF.